These T cell receptor beta chains were read from a single sample in a study of PD-L1 blockade in urothelial cancer. Clones were sequenced by immunoSEQ multiplex PCR, and TCRdb holds only the in-frame ones, with some missing. The data show about 45,000 clones, about 87% seen once. The sample was PBMCs, taken around atezolizumab (anti-PD-L1) treatment. Receptors originate from a man older than 75 with urothelial cancer. Both conserved end residues are part of each CDR3. Fields, in order: J gene, clone size, D gene, V gene, CDR3 protein, CDR3 DNA. A D gene is named only where the DNA matches it firmly. Some rows have no size entry. The others give once, few or many, or a class for an expanded clone.

J gene: TRBJ1-2
clone size: .
D gene: .
V gene: TRBV19
CDR3 protein: CASSPGRGAGYTF
CDR3 DNA: TGTGCCAGTAGTCCCGGCAGGGGCGCTGGCTACACCTTC

J gene: TRBJ1-5
clone size: once
D gene: TRBD1
V gene: TRBV30
CDR3 protein: CAWGTVDSNQPQHF
CDR3 DNA: TGTGCCTGGGGGACAGTCGATAGCAATCAGCCCCAGCATTTT

J gene: TRBJ1-2
clone size: .
D gene: TRBD1
V gene: TRBV6-1
CDR3 protein: CASSDQGGRVVGYTF
CDR3 DNA: TGTGCCAGCAGTGATCAAGGGGGCAGGGTGGTGGGCTACACCTTC

J gene: TRBJ2-5
clone size: .
D gene: .
V gene: TRBV19
CDR3 protein: CASSMRGGEETQYF
CDR3 DNA: TGTGCCAGTAGTATGAGGGGAGGAGAAGAGACCCAGTACTTC

J gene: TRBJ2-5
clone size: .
D gene: .
V gene: TRBV5-1
CDR3 protein: CASSLGFGELPKETQYF
CDR3 DNA: TGCGCCAGCAGCTTGGGCTTCGGGGAACTACCCAAGGAGACCCAGTACTTC

J gene: TRBJ2-7
clone size: .
D gene: TRBD1
V gene: TRBV6-6
CDR3 protein: CASSYPLGTGGYEQYF
CDR3 DNA: TGTGCCAGCAGTTACCCCCTGGGGACAGGGGGCTACGAGCAGTACTTC

J gene: TRBJ2-3
clone size: .
D gene: TRBD2
V gene: TRBV5-1
CDR3 protein: CASSKGTSGPNTDTQYF
CDR3 DNA: TGCGCCAGCAGCAAAGGGACTAGCGGGCCTAACACAGATACGCAGTATTTT

J gene: TRBJ1-1
clone size: .
D gene: .
V gene: TRBV10-3
CDR3 protein: CAIRMDRNTEAFF
CDR3 DNA: TGTGCCATCCGCATGGACAGGAACACTGAAGCTTTCTTT

J gene: TRBJ2-7
clone size: once
D gene: TRBD1
V gene: TRBV11-2
CDR3 protein: CASSTPGGAWNEQYF
CDR3 DNA: TGTGCCAGCAGCACCCCAGGGGGCGCGTGGAACGAGCAGTACTTC

J gene: TRBJ2-3
clone size: .
D gene: .
V gene: TRBV29-1
CDR3 protein: CSASERDTQYF
CDR3 DNA: TGCAGCGCAAGCGAAAGAGATACGCAGTATTTT

J gene: TRBJ2-7
clone size: .
D gene: .
V gene: TRBV30
CDR3 protein: CAWDTTYEQYF
CDR3 DNA: TGTGCCTGGGACACCACCTACGAGCAGTACTTC

J gene: TRBJ1-2
clone size: once
D gene: TRBD1
V gene: TRBV10-3
CDR3 protein: CAIGTGDYGYTF
CDR3 DNA: TGTGCCATCGGGACAGGGGACTATGGCTACACCTTC

J gene: TRBJ2-1
clone size: .
D gene: .
V gene: TRBV11-2
CDR3 protein: CASSQLHEQFF
CDR3 DNA: TGTGCCAGCAGCCAACTTCATGAGCAGTTCTTC

J gene: TRBJ1-2
clone size: once
D gene: TRBD1
V gene: TRBV18
CDR3 protein: CASSPIAGGDYGYTF
CDR3 DNA: TGTGCCAGCTCACCGATTGCAGGGGGTGACTATGGCTACACCTTC

J gene: TRBJ2-1
clone size: .
D gene: TRBD2
V gene: TRBV14
CDR3 protein: CASSQDLAGEQFF
CDR3 DNA: TGTGCCAGCAGCCAAGATCTAGCGGGAGAGCAGTTCTTC

J gene: TRBJ1-5
clone size: .
D gene: .
V gene: TRBV30
CDR3 protein: CAWSPALVYSQPQHF
CDR3 DNA: TGTGCCTGGAGTCCGGCCCTAGTCTATAGTCAGCCCCAGCATTTT

J gene: TRBJ2-5
clone size: .
D gene: TRBD2
V gene: TRBV30
CDR3 protein: CAWSVREGRETQYF
CDR3 DNA: TGTGCCTGGAGTGTGCGGGAGGGCCGAGAGACCCAGTACTTC

J gene: TRBJ1-1
clone size: .
D gene: TRBD1
V gene: TRBV18
CDR3 protein: CASSQGALNTEAFF
CDR3 DNA: TGTGCCAGCTCACAGGGGGCTTTAAACACTGAAGCTTTCTTT

J gene: TRBJ2-5
clone size: .
D gene: .
V gene: TRBV18
CDR3 protein: CASSPGRQETQYF
CDR3 DNA: TGTGCCAGCTCACCGGGGCGGCAAGAGACCCAGTACTTC

J gene: TRBJ1-1
clone size: .
D gene: .
V gene: TRBV30
CDR3 protein: CAWRGGGGPNTEAFF
CDR3 DNA: TGTGCCTGGAGGGGGGGTGGGGGACCGAACACTGAAGCTTTCTTT

J gene: TRBJ1-3
clone size: once
D gene: .
V gene: TRBV29-1
CDR3 protein: CSVTENGNTIYF
CDR3 DNA: TGCAGCGTTACAGAAAATGGAAACACCATATATTTT

J gene: TRBJ2-2
clone size: .
D gene: TRBD1
V gene: TRBV5-1
CDR3 protein: CASSLAARDRYTGELFF
CDR3 DNA: TGCGCCAGCAGCTTGGCCGCGAGGGACAGATACACCGGGGAGCTGTTTTTT

J gene: TRBJ1-4
clone size: .
D gene: TRBD1
V gene: TRBV5-5
CDR3 protein: CASSLSMIVAGGEKLFF
CDR3 DNA: TGTGCCAGCAGCTTATCGATGATAGTAGCAGGGGGTGAAAAACTGTTTTTT

J gene: TRBJ1-2
clone size: once
D gene: .
V gene: TRBV6-5
CDR3 protein: CASSRTKTGLYTF
CDR3 DNA: TGTGCCAGCAGTAGGACCAAGACAGGACTCTACACCTTC

J gene: TRBJ2-7
clone size: .
D gene: .
V gene: TRBV19
CDR3 protein: CASSIEDQGYEQYF
CDR3 DNA: TGTGCCAGTAGTATAGAAGATCAGGGCTACGAGCAGTACTTC

J gene: TRBJ1-5
clone size: .
D gene: TRBD1
V gene: TRBV28
CDR3 protein: CASSLTGGSNQPQHF
CDR3 DNA: TGTGCCAGCAGTCTGACAGGGGGAAGCAATCAGCCCCAGCATTTT

J gene: TRBJ1-3
clone size: .
D gene: TRBD1
V gene: TRBV30
CDR3 protein: CAWSPRWDSTIYF
CDR3 DNA: TGTGCCTGGAGTCCCCGTTGGGACAGCACCATATATTTT

J gene: TRBJ2-5
clone size: .
D gene: .
V gene: TRBV9
CDR3 protein: CASSVEGRSKETQYF
CDR3 DNA: TGTGCCAGCAGCGTAGAGGGGAGGTCAAAAGAGACCCAGTACTTC

J gene: TRBJ2-1
clone size: few
D gene: TRBD2
V gene: TRBV30
CDR3 protein: CAWSPAGVYNEQFF
CDR3 DNA: TGTGCCTGGAGTCCAGCGGGGGTCTACAATGAGCAGTTCTTC

J gene: TRBJ2-2
clone size: .
D gene: TRBD2
V gene: TRBV29-1
CDR3 protein: CSVQVAGDTGELFF
CDR3 DNA: TGCAGCGTTCAGGTAGCGGGAGACACCGGGGAGCTGTTTTTT

J gene: TRBJ1-3
clone size: .
D gene: TRBD1
V gene: TRBV18
CDR3 protein: CASSPRATGGTGNTIYF
CDR3 DNA: TGTGCCAGCTCACCCCGGGCGACAGGGGGAACTGGAAACACCATATATTTT

J gene: TRBJ2-1
clone size: .
D gene: .
V gene: TRBV14
CDR3 protein: CASSPGLYNEQFF
CDR3 DNA: TGTGCCAGCAGCCCCGGACTATACAATGAGCAGTTCTTC

J gene: TRBJ2-3
clone size: .
D gene: TRBD1
V gene: TRBV6-1
CDR3 protein: CASSEARDRGRGAQYF
CDR3 DNA: TGTGCCAGCAGTGAAGCGCGGGACAGGGGACGGGGGGCGCAGTATTTT

J gene: TRBJ1-5
clone size: .
D gene: .
V gene: TRBV18
CDR3 protein: CASSPSGGDTFNQPQHF
CDR3 DNA: TGTGCCAGCTCACCAAGTGGTGGGGACACCTTCAATCAGCCCCAGCATTTT

J gene: TRBJ1-5
clone size: few
D gene: .
V gene: TRBV25-1
CDR3 protein: CASSEGLRSNQPQHF
CDR3 DNA: TGTGCCAGCAGTGAAGGATTGAGGAGCAATCAGCCCCAGCATTTT

J gene: TRBJ2-7
clone size: .
D gene: .
V gene: TRBV19
CDR3 protein: CASSIRGNEQYF
CDR3 DNA: TGTGCCAGTAGTATTCGGGGTAACGAGCAGTACTTC

J gene: TRBJ2-5
clone size: .
D gene: TRBD2
V gene: TRBV11-2
CDR3 protein: CASRSFTSGQETQYF
CDR3 DNA: TGTGCCAGCAGGTCATTCACTAGCGGGCAAGAGACCCAGTACTTC

J gene: TRBJ1-5
clone size: .
D gene: .
V gene: TRBV19
CDR3 protein: CASTQLGRGQPQHF
CDR3 DNA: TGTGCCAGTACTCAGTTGGGCCGGGGTCAGCCCCAGCATTTT

J gene: TRBJ2-7
clone size: .
D gene: TRBD1
V gene: TRBV18
CDR3 protein: CASSTEGQGVEQYF
CDR3 DNA: TGTGCCAGCTCAACAGAGGGACAGGGGGTCGAGCAGTACTTC

J gene: TRBJ2-4
clone size: .
D gene: TRBD1
V gene: TRBV7-9
CDR3 protein: CASSLLTGPKNIQYF
CDR3 DNA: TGTGCCAGCAGCTTACTGACAGGGCCGAAAAACATTCAGTACTTC

J gene: TRBJ2-1
clone size: once
D gene: TRBD2
V gene: TRBV5-1
CDR3 protein: CASREDLSYNEQFF
CDR3 DNA: TGCGCCAGCCGGGAGGACCTCTCCTACAATGAGCAGTTCTTC

J gene: TRBJ2-2
clone size: once
D gene: TRBD1
V gene: TRBV7-2
CDR3 protein: CASSSVNRGRNGELFF
CDR3 DNA: TGTGCCAGCAGCTCAGTCAACAGGGGAAGGAACGGGGAGCTGTTTTTT

J gene: TRBJ1-2
clone size: .
D gene: .
V gene: TRBV7-2
CDR3 protein: CASSRRGSPYGYTF
CDR3 DNA: TGTGCCAGCAGCCGCCGTGGTAGTCCCTATGGCTACACCTTC

J gene: TRBJ2-5
clone size: .
D gene: .
V gene: TRBV4-3
CDR3 protein: CASSQDPRETQYF
CDR3 DNA: TGCGCCAGCAGCCAAGATCCTAGGGAGACCCAGTACTTC

J gene: TRBJ2-5
clone size: .
D gene: .
V gene: TRBV7-2
CDR3 protein: CASSLGPGVVQETQYF
CDR3 DNA: TGTGCCAGCAGCTTAGGTCCGGGGGTGGTACAAGAGACCCAGTACTTC

J gene: TRBJ1-2
clone size: .
D gene: .
V gene: TRBV6-1
CDR3 protein: CASSVVPGVNGYTF
CDR3 DNA: TGTGCCAGCAGTGTAGTCCCAGGGGTAAATGGCTACACCTTC

J gene: TRBJ1-1
clone size: .
D gene: TRBD1
V gene: TRBV5-6
CDR3 protein: CASSLGDRRNTEAFF
CDR3 DNA: TGTGCCAGCAGCTTGGGGGACAGGAGGAACACTGAAGCTTTCTTT

J gene: TRBJ2-1
clone size: .
D gene: .
V gene: TRBV11-3
CDR3 protein: CASSFRGDNNEQFF
CDR3 DNA: TGTGCCAGCAGCTTCCGGGGAGACAACAATGAGCAGTTCTTC

J gene: TRBJ2-1
clone size: .
D gene: TRBD2
V gene: TRBV30
CDR3 protein: CAWSRGLAGGNEQFF
CDR3 DNA: TGTGCCTGGAGCCGCGGACTAGCGGGAGGAAATGAGCAGTTCTTC

J gene: TRBJ1-5
clone size: .
D gene: .
V gene: TRBV19
CDR3 protein: CASRLFRGGVLEPQHF
CDR3 DNA: TGTGCCAGTAGGCTATTTAGGGGGGGGGTGTTGGAGCCCCAGCATTTT

J gene: TRBJ2-3
clone size: .
D gene: TRBD2
V gene: TRBV14
CDR3 protein: CASSQDGGGADTQYF
CDR3 DNA: TGTGCCAGCAGCCAAGATGGTGGGGGGGCAGATACGCAGTATTTT

J gene: TRBJ2-7
clone size: .
D gene: TRBD2
V gene: TRBV5-6
CDR3 protein: CASSRTSGSSYEQYF
CDR3 DNA: TGTGCCAGCAGCCGGACTAGCGGGAGCTCCTACGAGCAGTACTTC

J gene: TRBJ2-7
clone size: .
D gene: .
V gene: TRBV7-2
CDR3 protein: CASSLSTIVGVYEQYF
CDR3 DNA: TGTGCCAGCAGCTTATCCACGATAGTCGGAGTGTACGAGCAGTACTTC

J gene: TRBJ1-5
clone size: .
D gene: .
V gene: TRBV6-1
CDR3 protein: CASNLNSNQPQHF
CDR3 DNA: TGTGCCAGCAACCTAAATAGCAATCAGCCCCAGCATTTT

J gene: TRBJ1-1
clone size: .
D gene: .
V gene: TRBV19
CDR3 protein: CASTTDGGTEAFF
CDR3 DNA: TGTGCCAGTACCACGGACGGGGGCACTGAAGCTTTCTTT

J gene: TRBJ1-3
clone size: few
D gene: .
V gene: TRBV30
CDR3 protein: CAWSVAMGSGNTIYF
CDR3 DNA: TGTGCCTGGAGTGTCGCAATGGGGAGTGGAAACACCATATATTTT

J gene: TRBJ1-1
clone size: .
D gene: .
V gene: TRBV2
CDR3 protein: CASSVTNTEAFF
CDR3 DNA: TGTGCCAGCAGTGTGACAAACACTGAAGCTTTCTTT

J gene: TRBJ1-1
clone size: once
D gene: .
V gene: TRBV6-1
CDR3 protein: CASSRQVGNTEAFF
CDR3 DNA: TGTGCCAGCAGCCGACAGGTCGGGAACACTGAAGCTTTCTTT

J gene: TRBJ1-3
clone size: few
D gene: .
V gene: TRBV10-2
CDR3 protein: CASSDLTGMGGNTIYF
CDR3 DNA: TGCGCCAGCAGTGACCTTACAGGGATGGGAGGAAACACCATATATTTT

J gene: TRBJ1-5
clone size: .
D gene: TRBD1
V gene: TRBV19
CDR3 protein: CASSGDSPYQPQHF
CDR3 DNA: TGTGCCAGTAGCGGGGACAGCCCCTATCAGCCCCAGCATTTT